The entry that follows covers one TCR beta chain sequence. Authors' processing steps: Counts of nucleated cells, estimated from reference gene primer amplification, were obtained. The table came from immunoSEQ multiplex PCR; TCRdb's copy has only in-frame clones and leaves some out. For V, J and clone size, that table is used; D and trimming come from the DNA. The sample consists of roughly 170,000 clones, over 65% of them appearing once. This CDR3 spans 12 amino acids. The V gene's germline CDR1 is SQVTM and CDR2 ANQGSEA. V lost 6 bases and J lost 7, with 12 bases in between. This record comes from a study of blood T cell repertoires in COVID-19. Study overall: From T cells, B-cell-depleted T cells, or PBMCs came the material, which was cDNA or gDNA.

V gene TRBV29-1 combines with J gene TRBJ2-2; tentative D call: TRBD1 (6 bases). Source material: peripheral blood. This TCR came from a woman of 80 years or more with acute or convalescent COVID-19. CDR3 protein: CSVMGANGELFF. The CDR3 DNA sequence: TGCAGCGTGATGGGGGCTAACGGGGAGCTGTTTTTT.